One and the same sample provided the 27 T cell receptor beta chains below, sequenced in a study of blood T cell repertoires in COVID-19. TCRdb's table, derived via immunoSEQ multiplex PCR, lists solely in-frame clones and lacks some. Of about 74,000 clones listed, more than 75% are singletons. The sample taken for sequencing was peripheral blood. These receptors originate from a woman aged 80 or older with active or convalescent COVID-19.

The chain has TRBV19 and TRBJ1-4; 7 nucleotides align to TRBD1. The CDR3 extends over 15 amino acids. Germline lookup yields CDR1 LNHDA and CDR2 SQIVND (reference sequence). V trimming: 7 bases; J trimming: 3 bases; junction bases outside the gene matches: 8. Here the CDR3 reads CASTTGVVANEKLFF. For the CDR3, the DNA is TGTGCCAGTACAACAGGGGTCGTGGCTAATGAAAAACTGTTTTTT.

The chain couples TRBV11-3 to TRBJ1-1; no reliable D call. Germline V gene data show CDR1 as SGHNT and CDR2 as YENEEA. V was shortened by 1 base and J by 6 bases, with 9 bases between the two germline ends. The CDR3 consists of 13 residues. The CDR3 DNA follows: TGTGCCAGCAGCTTAGTCGGGATACCTGAAGCTTTCTTT. It is translated as CASSLVGIPEAFF.

J is TRBJ1-6 and V is TRBV2, with D uncertain. The CDR3 consists of 17 residues. V was shortened by 6 bases and J by 14 bases, with 29 bases between the two germline ends. Germline values: CDR1 SNHLY, CDR2 FYNNEI. For the CDR3, the DNA is TGTGCCAGCAGCCCCTTTTTTGGGGAGGCCATTATTGGTTCCCTCCACTTT. It is translated as CASSPFFGEAIIGSLHF.

The CDR3 nucleotides read TGCGCCAGCAGCCAAGTCGTGGGACTAGCCGTTCACAATGAGCAGTTCTTC. This codes for CASSQVVGLAVHNEQFF. V gene TRBV4-3 combines with J gene TRBJ2-1, with 9 bases that match TRBD2. Germline V gene sequence: CDR1 LGHNA, CDR2 YSLEER. This CDR3 spans 17 amino acids. Trimming removed 1 base from V and 5 bases from J; junction bases left unmatched: 9.

This clone was observed a few times. The rearrangement links TRBV18 to TRBJ2-1, with a tentative D call TRBD1 (6 bases). Germline values: CDR1 KGHSH, CDR2 LQKENI. V lost 6 bases to trimming and J lost 7 bases, with 13 bases between them. This CDR3 comprises 13 residues. CDR3 loop: CASSDSQGNEQFF. CDR3 DNA sequence: TGTGCCAGCTCCGACTCGCAGGGGAATGAGCAGTTCTTC.

The chain joins TRBV4-3 to TRBJ2-2; no clear D. CDR1 and CDR2 from the germline V gene are LGHNA and YSLEER. Trimming removed 1 base at V and 6 bases at J, with 9 bases between. The CDR3 is made up of 14 amino acids. The CDR3 coding sequence is TGCGCCAGCAGCCAAGTGATTTCGGCCGGGGAGCTGTTTTTT. Amino acids: CASSQVISAGELFF.

The gene calls are TRBV10-3 and TRBJ1-6, with a weak D call TRBD1 (6 bases). Germline V gene data show CDR1 as ENHRY and CDR2 as SYGVKD. The CDR3 is 13 residues long. V lost 5 bases, J lost 9 bases, and 11 bases lay in between. CDR3 nucleotide sequence: TGTGCCATCAGTCCAGGGGTTGGTTCACCCCTCCACTTT. Its translation: CAISPGVGSPLHF.

This clone was seen just once. The V call is TRBV7-2, the J call TRBJ1-2; D not certain. With 5 bases removed from V and 5 bases from J, the gap between germline ends came to 15 bases. CDR1 is SGHTA, CDR2 FQGNSA, per germline. The CDR3 extends over 14 amino acids. The chain's CDR3 is CASSLPAAIYGYTF. The CDR3 bases are TGTGCCAGCAGCCTTCCGGCGGCTATTTATGGCTACACCTTC. The full variable domain, in which reference TRBV7-2 and TRBJ1-2 provide the parts outside the CDR3, is GAGVSQSPSNKVTEKGKDVELRCDPISGHTALYWYRQSLGQGLEFLIYFQGNSAPDKSGLPSDRFSAERTGGSVSTLTIQRTQQEDSAVYLCASSLPAAIYGYTFGSGTRLTVV.

The rearrangement uses TRBV5-5 and TRBJ1-5; D gene unclear. Germline CDR1 reads SGHKS; CDR2 reads YYEKEE (reference sequence). This CDR3 is 16 amino acids long. With 0 bases removed from V and 1 base from J, the gap between germline ends came to 11 bases. CDR3 amino acids: CASSLGLRGSNQPQHF. The CDR3 DNA follows: TGTGCCAGCAGCTTGGGACTACGGGGAAGCAATCAGCCCCAGCATTTT.

The chain carries TRBV7-2 and TRBJ2-4, with D tentatively TRBD1 (6 bases). The V gene lost 2 bases and the J gene lost 0 bases, with 11 bases spanning the gap. The CDR3 spans 16 residues. Germline CDR1 SGHTA, CDR2 FQGNSA. The CDR3: CASSLMTGLAKNIQYF. CDR3 in DNA: TGTGCCAGCAGCTTAATGACAGGTCTAGCCAAAAACATTCAGTACTTC.

The chain combines TRBV12-3 or TRBV12-4 with TRBJ1-5; D remains ambiguous. V shed 6 bases and J shed 0 bases, with 6 bases lying between them. The CDR3 contains 13 residues. CDR3 nucleotides: TGTGCCAGCAGGCAGAATAGCAATCAGCCCCAGCATTTT. It codes for CASRQNSNQPQHF.

The gene calls are TRBV6-5 and TRBJ1-2, with 8 bases fitting TRBD1. The junction had 4 bases not matched to a gene; V was cut back by 6 bases and J by 7 bases. The CDR3 has 12 residues. CDR1 and CDR2 (germline): MNHEY, SVGAGI. For the CDR3, the DNA is TGTGCCAGCAGGGCCGGGACAGGTGGCTACACCTTC. Its protein product is CASRAGTGGYTF.

The chain has TRBV28 and TRBJ1-3, with D unresolved. The CDR3 covers 19 residues. Deletions cut 5 bases from V and 1 base from J, with 24 bases between. The germline V gene has CDR1 MDHEN and CDR2 SYDVKM. The CDR3, as DNA: TGTGCCAGCAGTCGTCACCCGGGATCTCCTCTTAAGTCTGGAAACACCATATATTTT. Translating gives CASSRHPGSPLKSGNTIYF. Supplemented by reference TRBV28 and TRBJ1-3, the full variable domain reads DVKVTQSSRYLVKRTGEKVFLECVQDMDHENMFWYRQDPGLGLRLIYFSYDVKMKEKGDIPEGYSVSREKKERFSLILESASTNQTSMYLCASSRHPGSPLKSGNTIYFGEGSWLTVV.

The chain uses TRBV9 and TRBJ2-3, with D tentatively TRBD2 (7 bases). This CDR3 has 16 residues. From germline, CDR1 is SGDLS and CDR2 YYNGEE. V was shortened by 4 bases and J by 7 bases, with 22 bases between the two germline ends. CDR3 protein: CASSPARGASRNTQYF. As DNA, the CDR3 is TGTGCCAGCAGCCCAGCCCGGGGGGCGTCCCGAAATACGCAGTATTTT.

This clone was detected a few times. The rearrangement uses TRBV29-1 and TRBJ2-7; TRBD2 is a possible D gene (6 bases). V lost 4 bases to trimming and J lost 2 bases, with 9 bases between them. Germline-derived CDR1 and CDR2 are SQVTM and ANQGSEA. The CDR3 covers 12 residues. As DNA, the CDR3 is TGCAGCGTTGCCGGGAGAGCCTACGAGCAGTACTTC. This sequence encodes CSVAGRAYEQYF.

V usage is TRBV19 and J usage is TRBJ2-3, with D possibly TRBD1 on 6 matching bases. The CDR3 consists of 13 residues. Germline CDR1 is LNHDA and CDR2 is SQIVND (reference sequence). V gave up 5 bases and J gave up 3 bases, with 9 bases separating them. CDR3 in DNA: TGTGCCAGTAGTTCGAGGGGGACAGATACGCAGTATTTT. Translation gives CASSSRGTDTQYF.

This rearrangement joins TRBV5-8 to TRBJ1-1, with unresolved D. The length of the CDR3 is 13 residues. CDR1 is SGHTS, CDR2 YDEGEE, per germline. Trimming took off 0 bases at V and 7 bases at J, with 10 bases between the two ends. Here the CDR3 reads CASSLASLFEAFF. CDR3 nucleotide sequence: TGTGCCAGCAGCTTGGCCTCCCTCTTTGAAGCTTTCTTT.

The chain recombines TRBV10-2 with TRBJ1-2, with 8 nucleotides matching TRBD1. This CDR3 comprises 14 residues. Germline loops: CDR1 WSHSY, CDR2 SAAADI. The V and J ends lost 4 bases and 2 bases, in that order; junction bases with no gene match: 3. In DNA form, the CDR3 reads TGCGCCAGCAGTGTACAGGGGGAGAACTATGGCTACACCTTC. Residues: CASSVQGENYGYTF.

The rearrangement links TRBV7-9 to TRBJ1-5; 9 positions agree with TRBD1. This CDR3 is 16 amino acids long. CDR1 SEHNR and CDR2 FQNEAQ come from the germline V gene (reference sequence). J was trimmed by 4 bases and V by 2 bases; bases with no gene match: 6. The CDR3 protein is CASSLTLDRGNQPQHF. CDR3 nucleotide sequence: TGTGCCAGCAGCTTAACCCTCGACAGGGGGAATCAGCCCCAGCATTTT.

The chain is built from TRBV21-1 and TRBJ1-1; the D call TRBD1 from the table was never checked on the DNA. TRBV21-1 is deemed a pseudogene. The CDR3 has 19 amino acids. The CDR3 region has the DNA TGTGCCAGCAGCAAAGTATCGGCTAGTTGGGACAGGGGAATCACTGAAGCTTTCTTT. Amino acids: CASSKVSASWDRGITEAFF.

V gene TRBV18 combines with J gene TRBJ2-7; D is unclear. The CDR3 extends over 14 amino acids. Germline values: CDR1 KGHSH, CDR2 LQKENI. Deletions cut 6 bases from V and 2 bases from J, with 14 bases between. CDR3 DNA: TGTGCCAGCTCTCAAACAGCCCTGACCTACGAGCAGTACTTC. It specifies CASSQTALTYEQYF.

V gene TRBV6-2 or TRBV6-3 combines with J gene TRBJ2-3; 7 bases are a match to TRBD2. After removal of 6 bases from V and 1 base from J, the junction contained 10 bases not matched to a gene. CDR3 length: 16 residues. The germline V gene encodes CDR1 MNHEY and CDR2 SVGEGT. The CDR3 nucleotides read TGTGCCAGCAGCCCTGTGGGCGGGGGAGGCACAGATACGCAGTATTTT. Encoded protein: CASSPVGGGGTDTQYF.

This sequence joins TRBV19 and TRBJ1-5; unclear D gene. The length of the CDR3 is 16 residues. Germline lookup yields CDR1 LNHDA and CDR2 SQIVND (reference sequence). V gave up 5 bases and J gave up 7 bases, with 21 bases separating them. CDR3: CASSSLSAGLAQPQHF. The CDR3 bases are TGTGCCAGTAGTTCCCTATCGGCAGGCCTAGCCCAGCCCCAGCATTTT. Full variable domain (remainder filled in from reference TRBV19 and TRBJ1-5): DGGITQSPKYLFRKEGQNVTLSCEQNLNHDAMYWYRQDPGQGLRLIYYSQIVNDFQKGDIAEGYSVSREKKESFPLTVTSAQKNPTAFYLCASSSLSAGLAQPQHFGDGTRLSIL.

J is TRBJ2-1 and V is TRBV20-1; 8 positions match TRBD1. CDR1 is DFQATT and CDR2 is SNEGSKA in the germline V gene (reference sequence). With V trimmed by 3 bases and J by 5 bases, 6 bases remained unmatched. CDR3 length: 14 residues. Here the CDR3 DNA reads TGCAGTGCTAGTAGGACAGGGAGTCACAATGAGCAGTTCTTC. Residues: CSASRTGSHNEQFF.

J is TRBJ2-1 and V is TRBV7-2; 8 bases are shared with TRBD2. CDR1 and CDR2 (germline): SGHTA, FQGNSA. With V trimmed by 10 bases and J by 1 base, 9 bases remained unmatched. The CDR3 has 15 residues. CDR3 nucleotide sequence: TGTGCCATCCGAACTAGCGGAAAATCCTACAATGAGCAGTTCTTC. Translated, it gives CAIRTSGKSYNEQFF.

Turning to this clone: The CDR3 carries no conserved terminal phenylalanine or tryptophan, so it likely arises from a read error. The DNA is left out, because the CDR3 cannot be placed on it with certainty; the CDR3 is given as TCRdb lists it. This sequence joins TRBV5-1 and TRBJ1-2; the listed D gene, TRBD1, was not tested against the DNA. CDR1 and CDR2 from the germline V gene are SGHRS and YFSETQ. The CDR3 is 12 residues long, counting both termini. The CDR3 reads CASSLDRPPRDI.

This clone was counted a few times. The chain couples TRBV27 to TRBJ2-1, with D maybe TRBD1 (5 bases). The CDR3 spans 16 residues. Germline V gives CDR1 MNHEY, CDR2 SMNVEV (reference sequence). Trimming removed 7 bases at V and 6 bases at J, with 22 bases between. CDR3 residues: CASTLSPQGKGNEQFF. In DNA, the CDR3 is TGTGCCAGCACCCTATCCCCGCAGGGAAAAGGCAATGAGCAGTTCTTC.